The clone carrying this TCR beta chain was counted ten times or more. What was amplified from RNA transcripts were TCR beta CDR3 regions. Initially, a first-round RT-PCR of the TCR CDR3 employed the HTBI primer set. One entry per CDR3 protein, called by TCRdb with MiXCR from the multiplex PCR reads. The data hold around 350,000 distinct CDR3 sequences, with approximately 13% observed a single time. The data are from a study of T cells in Graves' hyperthyroidism and ophthalmopathy. Hyperthyroidism, newly diagnosed and lasting under 2 months, affected patients aged 18 to 65. Diagnostic assessment was based on clinical symptoms, serum thyroxine and TRAb, thyroid ultrasound and orbital computed tomography. The sequencing sample was made of blood. The receptor comes from a woman in her late teens or twenties with Graves' hyperthyroidism.

The CDR3 coding sequence is TGTGCCAGCAGTTGGGCAGGTTCGACTGAAGCTTTCTTT. This codes for CASSWAGSTEAFF. The rearrangement links TRBV6-1 to TRBJ1-1; D unresolved. Trimming stripped 5 bases from V and 5 bases from J, with 12 bases between. Per the germline V gene, CDR1 is MNHNS and CDR2 is SASEGT. The CDR3 covers 13 residues.